One sample yielded the 27 T cell receptor beta chains listed below, sequenced in a study of cytomegalovirus exposure and HLA in healthy donors. The PCR made use of 60 Vbeta and 13 Jbeta primers. Using immunoSEQ multiplex PCR, the repertoire was profiled, and TCRdb retains in-frame clones only, with some absent. The sample includes roughly 190,000 clones, about three quarters of them seen just once. Sequencing used PBMCs. These receptor sequences come from a woman aged 40 to 49 in good health and CMV-seronegative.

The chain has TRBV5-6 and TRBJ1-2; 8 nucleotides align to TRBD1. Unmatched junction bases numbered 7, after V lost 4 bases and J lost 2 bases. From germline, CDR1 is SGHDT and CDR2 YYEEEE. The CDR3 is made up of 15 amino acids. The CDR3 spells CASSNVDRVNYGYTF. DNA for the CDR3: TGTGCCAGCAGCAATGTGGACAGGGTCAACTATGGCTACACCTTC.

The rearrangement uses TRBV7-6 and TRBJ2-3; 8 nucleotides line up with TRBD1. J gave up 3 bases and V 1 base, and 6 bases lay outside the gene matches. Germline lookup yields CDR1 SGHVS and CDR2 FNYEAQ. The CDR3 length is 16 residues. This CDR3 is CASSLGDRIGTDTQYF. The CDR3 nucleotides read TGTGCCAGCAGCTTAGGGGACAGGATCGGAACAGATACGCAGTATTTT. The full variable domain, completed using reference TRBV7-6 and TRBJ2-3, is GAGVSQSPRYKVTKRGQDVALRCDPISGHVSLYWYRQALGQGPEFLTYFNYEAQQDKSGLPNDRFSAERPEGSISTLTIQRTEQRDSAMYRCASSLGDRIGTDTQYFGPGTRLTVL.

This clone was recorded a few times. The genes are TRBV5-1 and TRBJ1-3; no firm D call. Trimming took 0 bases from V and 4 from J, leaving 8 bases between them. CDR1 is SGHRS and CDR2 is YFSETQ in the germline V gene. CDR3 size: 14 residues. This chain's CDR3 is CASSLDNSGNTIYF. The CDR3, as DNA: TGCGCCAGCAGCTTGGATAACTCAGGAAACACCATATATTTT. Supplemented by reference TRBV5-1 and TRBJ1-3, the full variable domain reads KAGVTQTPRYLIKTRGQQVTLSCSPISGHRSVSWYQQTPGQGLQFLFEYFSETQRNKGNFPGRFSGRQFSNSRSEMNVSTLELGDSALYLCASSLDNSGNTIYFGEGSWLTVV.

The chain has TRBV5-1 and TRBJ1-6; D remains unclear. Trimming stripped 3 bases from V and 8 bases from J, with 12 bases between. This CDR3 contains 14 residues. Per germline, CDR1 SGHRS and CDR2 YFSETQ. CDR3: CASSSGPADSPLHF. The CDR3 DNA is TGCGCCAGCAGCTCCGGGCCAGCGGATTCACCCCTCCACTTT.

The CDR3 spells CASSQDRRTSGRDEQFF. In nucleotides, the CDR3 is TGTGCCAGCAGCCAAGATAGACGGACTAGCGGTCGGGATGAGCAGTTCTTC. This chain uses TRBV14 with TRBJ2-1, with 10 bases aligning to TRBD2. The trim removed 0 bases at V and 8 bases at J, leaving 10 bases unmatched. CDR3 length: 17 residues. Germline loops: CDR1 SGHDN, CDR2 FVKESK.

V usage is TRBV27 and J usage is TRBJ2-1; TRBD2 is a possible D gene (7 bases). Trimming stripped 8 bases from V and 1 base from J, with 18 bases between. The length of the CDR3 is 16 residues. Germline V CDR1 and CDR2: MNHEY, SMNVEV (reference sequence). The CDR3 region has the DNA TGTGCCAGCGGGTTCCTAGCGGACAGTTCCTACAATGAGCAGTTCTTC. Translated: CASGFLADSSYNEQFF.

Comment on this clone: A read error may produce the germline difference seen at one junction end. The rearrangement links TRBV7-9 to TRBJ2-3; 11 bases agree with TRBD2. CDR1 is SEHNR, CDR2 FQNEAQ, per germline (reference sequence). The CDR3 is 14 amino acids. The CDR3: CASSLAGGQDTQYF. The CDR3 DNA sequence: TGTGCCAGCAGCCTAGCGGGAGGCCAAGATACGCAGTATTTT.

The gene calls are TRBV19 and TRBJ1-5; the match to TRBD1 covers 7 bases. The CDR3 spans 14 residues. The trim removed 5 bases at V and 7 bases at J, leaving 8 bases unmatched. Germline-derived CDR1 and CDR2 are LNHDA and SQIVND (reference sequence). CDR3 DNA sequence: TGTGCCAGTAGTGAGGGACAGAGAGGGCAGCCCCAGCATTTT. It codes for CASSEGQRGQPQHF. Drawing the rest from reference TRBV19 and TRBJ1-5, the complete variable domain is DGGITQSPKYLFRKEGQNVTLSCEQNLNHDAMYWYRQDPGQGLRLIYYSQIVNDFQKGDIAEGYSVSREKKESFPLTVTSAQKNPTAFYLCASSEGQRGQPQHFGDGTRLSIL.

This CDR3 reads CASSQDGGYTGELFF. The CDR3, as DNA: TGCGCCAGCAGCCAAGATGGGGGGTACACCGGGGAGCTGTTTTTT. This chain links TRBV4-3 with TRBJ2-2; a possible D gene is TRBD2 (6 bases). Germline V CDR1 and CDR2: LGHNA, YSLEER. The CDR3 covers 15 residues. Trimming left V 0 bases short and J 3 bases short, with 8 bases between.

The chain joins TRBV5-6 to TRBJ2-1; 10 bases are a match to TRBD2. CDR1 and CDR2 (germline): SGHDT, YYEEEE. Germline trimming cut 4 bases from V and 0 bases from J; bases unmatched to any gene: 4. This CDR3 region has 16 residues. The CDR3 spells CASSNIAGGSYNEQFF. Here the CDR3 DNA reads TGTGCCAGCAGCAACATAGCGGGAGGCTCCTACAATGAGCAGTTCTTC.

The chain joins TRBV6-1 to TRBJ1-2; D gene uncertain. V lost 0 bases and J lost 5, with 7 bases in between. This CDR3 spans 13 amino acids. CDR1 MNHNS and CDR2 SASEGT come from the germline V gene. CDR3 sequence (DNA): TGTGCCAGCAGTGAAGCGGCGGTGTATGGCTACACCTTC. It codes for CASSEAAVYGYTF.

Comments on this clone: Mismatch with germline at one junction end may stem from a read error. At the DNA level, this CDR3 is encoded by other sequences in the same sample as well. The chain is built from TRBV14 and TRBJ1-1, with D possibly matching TRBD1 (5 bases). The CDR3 covers 19 residues. CDR1 is SGHDN and CDR2 is FVKESK in the germline V gene. Here the CDR3 reads CASSQEDQGSPTLNTEAFF. CDR3 nucleotide sequence: TGCGCCAGCAGCCAAGAAGACCAGGGAAGCCCGACCTTGAACACTGAAGCTTTCTTT.

The chain joins TRBV7-8 to TRBJ2-3; TRBD1 agrees at 11 bases. The V gene end was trimmed by 6 bases and the J gene end by 0 bases; junction bases not matched to a gene: 11. The germline V gene encodes CDR1 SGHVS and CDR2 FQNEAQ. The CDR3 covers 18 residues. This chain's CDR3 is CASSPGQGVYSSTDTQYF. As DNA, the CDR3 is TGTGCCAGCAGTCCGGGACAGGGGGTATACTCTAGCACAGATACGCAGTATTTT.

This sequence joins TRBV29-1 and TRBJ2-5; D is unresolved. The V and J ends lost 3 bases and 0 bases respectively, with 8 bases between them. The CDR3 covers 13 residues. Per germline, CDR1 SQVTM and CDR2 ANQGSEA. The CDR3, as DNA: TGCAGCGTTGATTCCGACTACCAAGAGACCCAGTACTTC. It yields the protein CSVDSDYQETQYF.

This chain joins TRBV7-6 and TRBJ2-5; D is perhaps TRBD1 (5 bases). The J call is uncertain, as TRBJ2-7 better fits the DNA end. This CDR3 comprises 15 residues. The germline V gene encodes CDR1 SGHVS and CDR2 FNYEAQ. The CDR3 sequence is CASSPTQGSTYEQYF. The CDR3 DNA is TGTGCCAGCAGCCCCACCCAGGGTTCAACCTACGAGCAGTACTTC.

V is TRBV30 and J is TRBJ1-1; a possible D gene is TRBD1 (5 bases). The germline V gene encodes CDR1 GTSNPN and CDR2 SVGIG (reference sequence). The CDR3 covers 14 residues. V was pared by 4 bases and J by 3 bases, with 15 bases between. DNA for the CDR3: TGTGCCTGGACCCCCTGGAGGGACGACACTGAAGCTTTCTTT. As protein: CAWTPWRDDTEAFF.

For the CDR3, the DNA is TGCGCCAGCAGTATGACAGGGGACGCACGCTTGAGCTATGGCTACACCTTC. Translating it yields CASSMTGDARLSYGYTF. The genes are TRBV5-1 and TRBJ1-2; 8 bases align to TRBD1. Looked up from germline, CDR1 is SGHRS and CDR2 is YFSETQ. V dropped 5 bases and J dropped 4; count of bases not matched to a gene: 16. CDR3 length equals 17 residues.

This chain links TRBV11-1 with TRBJ2-5, with 8 nucleotides matching TRBD1. Unmatched junction bases numbered 11, after V lost 7 bases and J lost 4 bases. CDR3 size: 15 residues. The germline V gene has CDR1 SGHAT and CDR2 FQDESV (reference sequence). The CDR3 DNA follows: TGTGCCAGCACCTTGGTATCAGGGGGCAGAGAGACCCAGTACTTC. It encodes CASTLVSGGRETQYF. Combining the CDR3 with reference TRBV11-1 and TRBJ2-5 gives the whole variable domain EAEVAQSPRYKITEKSQAVAFWCDPISGHATLYWYRQILGQGPELLVQFQDESVVDDSQLPKDRFSAERLKGVDSTLKIQPAELGDSAMYLCASTLVSGGRETQYFGPGTRLLVL.

The chain couples TRBV7-7 to TRBJ1-5; a weak D match, TRBD1 (5 bases). Trimming removed 4 bases from V and 3 bases from J, with 16 bases in between. The length of the CDR3 is 16 residues. The germline gives CDR1 SSHAT, CDR2 FNYEAQ (reference sequence). CDR3 nucleotide sequence: TGTGCCAGCAGCTCTTGGGGGAGGGACTTCAATCAGCCCCAGCATTTT. It is translated as CASSSWGRDFNQPQHF.

This rearrangement joins TRBV15 to TRBJ1-5; no definite D call. The CDR3 is 15 amino acids. Germline V lookup: CDR1 LNHNV, CDR2 YYDKDF (reference sequence). Trimming removed 0 bases at V and 5 bases at J, with 11 bases between. The CDR3 nucleotides are TGTGCCACCAGCAGAGATCCGTCGAGTGATCAGCCCCAGCATTTT. Encoded protein: CATSRDPSSDQPQHF.

V gene TRBV19 combines with J gene TRBJ2-5; 9 bases are shared with TRBD2. Germline-derived CDR1 and CDR2 are LNHDA and SQIVND (reference sequence). This CDR3 is built from 15 residues. The V and J ends lost 7 bases and 1 base, in that order; junction bases with no gene match: 7. Here the CDR3 reads CASNAAGGFQETQYF. As DNA, the CDR3 is TGTGCCAGTAATGCGGCGGGGGGGTTCCAAGAGACCCAGTACTTC.

V usage is TRBV5-1 and J usage is TRBJ2-5, with 8 bases identical to TRBD2. CDR1 and CDR2 (germline): SGHRS, YFSETQ. CDR3 length: 16 amino acids. J lost 5 bases, V lost 4 bases, and 13 bases had no gene match. The CDR3 DNA reads TGCGCCAGCAGCCCGGCTGGACTAGCATTTCAGGAGACCCAGTACTTC. Encoded protein: CASSPAGLAFQETQYF.

This clone was seen a few times. The V and J genes are TRBV19 and TRBJ1-1; TRBD1 might be the D (5 bases). Trimming shortened V by 3 bases and J by 5 bases, and 19 bases separated the two germline ends. The V gene's germline CDR1 is LNHDA and CDR2 SQIVND (reference sequence). The CDR3 spans 16 residues. For the CDR3, the DNA is TGTGCCAGTAGTATGAGGATGAGGGGCGCGGGGACTGAAGCTTTCTTT. Protein sequence: CASSMRMRGAGTEAFF.

The chain recombines TRBV7-2 with TRBJ2-1, with a weak D call TRBD2 (5 bases). Germline V gene data show CDR1 as SGHTA and CDR2 as FQGNSA. V lost 3 bases, J lost 7 bases, and 10 bases lay in between. The CDR3 consists of 13 residues. CDR3 protein: CASSFEGWNEQFF. CDR3 coding DNA: TGTGCCAGCAGCTTCGAGGGCTGGAATGAGCAGTTCTTC.

The chain combines TRBV4-1 with TRBJ2-3; 8 bases line up with TRBD1. Per the germline V gene, CDR1 is MGHRA and CDR2 is YSYEKL. Trimming cost V 1 base and J 0 bases; bases outside gene matches: 6. The CDR3 loop spans 17 amino acids. This CDR3 reads CASSQGPGGGSTDTQYF. The CDR3 coding sequence is TGCGCCAGCAGCCAAGGCCCAGGGGGCGGTAGCACAGATACGCAGTATTTT.

V gene TRBV28 combines with J gene TRBJ1-1, with D uncertain. Trimming cost V 6 bases and J 1 base, with 6 bases left between them. This CDR3 contains 12 residues. Germline assignment: CDR1 MDHEN and CDR2 SYDVKM. CDR3 DNA sequence: TGTGCCAGCAGCCCACAGAACACTGAAGCTTTCTTT. Amino acids: CASSPQNTEAFF. Based on the CDR3 plus reference TRBV28 and TRBJ1-1, the full variable domain is DVKVTQSSRYLVKRTGEKVFLECVQDMDHENMFWYRQDPGLGLRLIYFSYDVKMKEKGDIPEGYSVSREKKERFSLILESASTNQTSMYLCASSPQNTEAFFGQGTRLTVV.

The chain carries TRBV29-1 and TRBJ2-1; 8 bases agree with TRBD2. CDR3 length: 15 amino acids. J gave up 3 bases and V 3 bases, and 7 bases lay outside the gene matches. From germline, CDR1 is SQVTM and CDR2 ANQGSEA. CDR3 DNA: TGCAGCGTTGAGTTCTTAAGCGGGAGCTACAATGAGCAGTTCTTC. Translation gives CSVEFLSGSYNEQFF.